This T cell receptor (beta chain) came from a study of beta chain features in type 1 diabetes. Trimming left V 1 base short and J 7 bases short, with 16 bases between. The germline gives CDR1 SQVTM, CDR2 ANQGSEA. The CDR3 has 14 amino acids. Sequenced material consisted of expressed TCRB transcripts (all of the isolated RNA was reverse transcribed). Sequenced by immunoSEQ multiplex PCR; TCRdb stores in-frame clones only, minus some. The sample holds 450,000 to 600,000 clones, approximately 28% seen once. The chain recombines TRBV29-1 with TRBJ1-2; D is perhaps TRBD1 (6 bases). The clonotype comes from a man between 18 and 29 years old in good health. The sequenced sample was naive CD4+ T cells from blood. CDR3 in amino acids: CSVEGAQGLGGYTF. In DNA form, the CDR3 reads TGCAGCGTTGAAGGGGCACAGGGTTTGGGTGGCTACACCTTC.